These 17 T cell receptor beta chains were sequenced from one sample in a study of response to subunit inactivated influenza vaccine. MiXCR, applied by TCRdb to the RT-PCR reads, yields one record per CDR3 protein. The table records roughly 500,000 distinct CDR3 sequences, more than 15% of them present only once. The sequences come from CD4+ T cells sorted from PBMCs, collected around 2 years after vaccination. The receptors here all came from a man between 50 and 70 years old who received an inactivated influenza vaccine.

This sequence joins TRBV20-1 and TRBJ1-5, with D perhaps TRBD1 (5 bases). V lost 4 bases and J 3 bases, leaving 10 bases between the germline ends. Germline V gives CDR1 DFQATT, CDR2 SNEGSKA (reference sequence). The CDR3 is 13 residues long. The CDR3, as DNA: TGCAGTGCTAAGTCACAGGACAATCAGCCCCAGCATTTT. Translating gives CSAKSQDNQPQHF.

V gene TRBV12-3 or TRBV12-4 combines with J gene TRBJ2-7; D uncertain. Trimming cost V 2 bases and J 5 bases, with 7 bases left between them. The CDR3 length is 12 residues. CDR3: CASSLIWDEQYF. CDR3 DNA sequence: TGTGCCAGCAGTTTAATCTGGGACGAGCAGTACTTC.

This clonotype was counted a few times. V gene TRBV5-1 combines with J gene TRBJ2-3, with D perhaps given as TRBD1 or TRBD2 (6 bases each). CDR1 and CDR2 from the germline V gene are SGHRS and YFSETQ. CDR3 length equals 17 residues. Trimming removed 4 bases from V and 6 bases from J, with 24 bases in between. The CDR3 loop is CASSPMPQGGGGDTQYF. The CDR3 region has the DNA TGCGCCAGCAGCCCGATGCCACAGGGAGGCGGTGGGGATACGCAGTATTTT.

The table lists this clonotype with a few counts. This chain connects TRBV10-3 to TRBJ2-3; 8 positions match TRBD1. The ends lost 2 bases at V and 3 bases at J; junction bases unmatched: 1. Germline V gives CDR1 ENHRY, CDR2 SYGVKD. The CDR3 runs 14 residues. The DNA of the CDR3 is TGTGCCATCAGTGAGGGACAGGGAACAGATACGCAGTATTTT. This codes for CAISEGQGTDTQYF.

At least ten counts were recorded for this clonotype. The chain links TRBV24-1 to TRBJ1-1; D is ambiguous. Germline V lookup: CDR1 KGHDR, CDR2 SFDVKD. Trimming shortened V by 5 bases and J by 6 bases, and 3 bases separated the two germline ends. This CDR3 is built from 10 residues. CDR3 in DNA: TGTGCCACCAGTGTACCTGAAGCTTTCTTT. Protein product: CATSVPEAFF.

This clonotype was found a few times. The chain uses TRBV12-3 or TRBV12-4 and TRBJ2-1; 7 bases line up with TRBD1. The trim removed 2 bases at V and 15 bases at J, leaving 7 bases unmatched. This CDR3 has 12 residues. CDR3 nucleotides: TGTGCCAGCAGTTTACAGGGGGTAACTTGGTTCTTC. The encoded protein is CASSLQGVTWFF.

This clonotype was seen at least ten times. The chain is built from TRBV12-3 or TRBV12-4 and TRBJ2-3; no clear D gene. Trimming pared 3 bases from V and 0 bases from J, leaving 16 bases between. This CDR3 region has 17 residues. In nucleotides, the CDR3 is TGTGCCAGCAGTTTTGGCGGTGGTGGAACTAGCACAGATACGCAGTATTTT. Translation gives CASSFGGGGTSTDTQYF.

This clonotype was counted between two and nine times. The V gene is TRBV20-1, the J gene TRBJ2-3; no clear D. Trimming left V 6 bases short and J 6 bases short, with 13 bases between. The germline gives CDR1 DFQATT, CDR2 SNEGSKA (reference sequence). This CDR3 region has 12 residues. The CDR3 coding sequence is TGCAGTGCCCCCGAACCTATGGATACGCAGTATTTT. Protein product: CSAPEPMDTQYF.

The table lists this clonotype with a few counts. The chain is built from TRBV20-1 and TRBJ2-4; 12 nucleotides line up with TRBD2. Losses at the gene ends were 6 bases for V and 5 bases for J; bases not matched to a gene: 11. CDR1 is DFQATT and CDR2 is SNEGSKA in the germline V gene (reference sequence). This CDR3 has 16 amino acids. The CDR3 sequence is CSADGSSGRAENIQYF. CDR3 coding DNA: TGCAGTGCGGATGGGTCTAGCGGGAGGGCGGAAAACATTCAGTACTTC.

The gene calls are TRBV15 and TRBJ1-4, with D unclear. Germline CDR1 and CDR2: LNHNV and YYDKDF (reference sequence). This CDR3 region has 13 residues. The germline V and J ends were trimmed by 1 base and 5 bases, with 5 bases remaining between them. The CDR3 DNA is TGTGCCACCAGCAGAGGTTTGAATGAAAAACTGTTTTTT. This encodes CATSRGLNEKLFF. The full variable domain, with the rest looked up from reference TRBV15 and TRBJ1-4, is DAMVIQNPRYQVTQFGKPVTLSCSQTLNHNVMYWYQQKSSQAPKLLFHYYDKDFNNEADTPDNFQSRRPNTSFCFLDIRSPGLGDTAMYLCATSRGLNEKLFFGSGTQLSVL.

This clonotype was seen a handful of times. CDR3 loop: CASSVDQVQQYF. The CDR3 nucleotides are TGCGCCAGCAGTGTCGATCAGGTCCAGCAGTACTTC. J is TRBJ2-7 and V is TRBV5-1; D not certain. Trimming removed 5 bases from V and 8 bases from J, with 14 bases in between. This CDR3 spans 12 amino acids. From germline, CDR1 is SGHRS and CDR2 YFSETQ.

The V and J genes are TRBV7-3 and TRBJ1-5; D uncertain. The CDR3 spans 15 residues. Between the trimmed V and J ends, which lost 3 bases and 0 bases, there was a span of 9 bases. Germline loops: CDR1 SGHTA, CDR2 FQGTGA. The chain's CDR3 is CASSFGENSNQPQHF. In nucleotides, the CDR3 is TGTGCCAGCAGCTTCGGGGAGAATAGCAATCAGCCCCAGCATTTT.

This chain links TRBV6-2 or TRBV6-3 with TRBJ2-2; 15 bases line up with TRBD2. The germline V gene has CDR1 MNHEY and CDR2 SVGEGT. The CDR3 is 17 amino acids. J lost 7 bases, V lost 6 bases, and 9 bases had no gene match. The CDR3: CASSHFPGLAGGGELFF. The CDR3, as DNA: TGTGCCAGCAGCCACTTCCCGGGACTAGCGGGAGGCGGGGAGCTGTTTTTT.

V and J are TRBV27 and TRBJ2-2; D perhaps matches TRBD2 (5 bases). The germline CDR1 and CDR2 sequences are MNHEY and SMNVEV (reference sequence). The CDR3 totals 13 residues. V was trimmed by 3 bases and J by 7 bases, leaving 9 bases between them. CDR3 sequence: CASSFDGGGELFF. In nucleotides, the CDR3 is TGTGCCAGCAGTTTCGATGGAGGCGGGGAGCTGTTTTTT.

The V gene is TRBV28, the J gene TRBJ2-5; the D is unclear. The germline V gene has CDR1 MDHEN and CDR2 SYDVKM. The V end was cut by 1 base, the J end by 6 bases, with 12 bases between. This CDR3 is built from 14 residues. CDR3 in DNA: TGTGCCAGCAGTTTATCCGGTGCCGTGAAGACCCAGTACTTC. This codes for CASSLSGAVKTQYF.

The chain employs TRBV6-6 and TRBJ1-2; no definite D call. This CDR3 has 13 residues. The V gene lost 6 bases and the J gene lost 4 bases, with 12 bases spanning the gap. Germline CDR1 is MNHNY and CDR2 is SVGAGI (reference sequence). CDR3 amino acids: CASSFTVAYGYTF. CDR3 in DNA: TGTGCCAGCAGCTTCACAGTAGCCTATGGCTACACCTTC.

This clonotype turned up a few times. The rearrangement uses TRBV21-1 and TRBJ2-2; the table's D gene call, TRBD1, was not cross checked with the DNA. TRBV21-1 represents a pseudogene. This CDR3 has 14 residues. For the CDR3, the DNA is TGTGCCAGCAGCATGACAGGGTGTTGGGGGGAGCTGTTTTTT. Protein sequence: CASSMTGCWGELFF.